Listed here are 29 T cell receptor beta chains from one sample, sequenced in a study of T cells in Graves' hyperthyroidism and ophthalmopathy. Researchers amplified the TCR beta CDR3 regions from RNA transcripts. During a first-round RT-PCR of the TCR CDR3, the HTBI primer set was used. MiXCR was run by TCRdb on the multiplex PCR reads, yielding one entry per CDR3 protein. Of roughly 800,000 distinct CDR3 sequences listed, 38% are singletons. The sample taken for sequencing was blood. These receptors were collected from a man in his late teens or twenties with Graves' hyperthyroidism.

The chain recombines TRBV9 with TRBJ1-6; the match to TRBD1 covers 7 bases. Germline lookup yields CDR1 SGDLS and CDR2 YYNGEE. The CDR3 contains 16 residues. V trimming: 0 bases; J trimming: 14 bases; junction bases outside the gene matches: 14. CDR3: CASSVATTGTSGALHF. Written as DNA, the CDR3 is TGTGCCAGCAGCGTAGCTACGACAGGGACCTCCGGGGCCCTCCACTTT.

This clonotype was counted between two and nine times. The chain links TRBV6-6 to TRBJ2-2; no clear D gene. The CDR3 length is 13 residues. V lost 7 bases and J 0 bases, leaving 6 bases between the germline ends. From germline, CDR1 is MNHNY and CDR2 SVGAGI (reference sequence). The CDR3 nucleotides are TGTGCCAGCAAAGGCGCGAACACCGGGGAGCTGTTTTTT. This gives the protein CASKGANTGELFF.

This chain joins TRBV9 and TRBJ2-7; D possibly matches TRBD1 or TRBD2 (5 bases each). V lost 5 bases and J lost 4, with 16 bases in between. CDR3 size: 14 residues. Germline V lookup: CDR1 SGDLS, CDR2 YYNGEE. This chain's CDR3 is CASRATGRIYEQYF. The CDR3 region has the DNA TGTGCCAGCAGGGCTACGGGACGGATATACGAGCAGTACTTC. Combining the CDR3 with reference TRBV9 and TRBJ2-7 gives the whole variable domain DSGVTQTPKHLITATGQRVTLRCSPRSGDLSVYWYQQSLDQGLQFLIQYYNGEERAKGNILERFSAQQFPDLHSELNLSSLELGDSALYFCASRATGRIYEQYFGPGTRLTVT.

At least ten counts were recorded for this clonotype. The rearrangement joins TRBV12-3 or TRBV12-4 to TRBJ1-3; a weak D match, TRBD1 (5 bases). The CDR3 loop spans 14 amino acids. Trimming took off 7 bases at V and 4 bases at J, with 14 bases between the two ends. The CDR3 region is CASTGSGTGNTIYF. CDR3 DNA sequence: TGTGCCAGCACCGGCTCCGGGACGGGAAACACCATATATTTT.

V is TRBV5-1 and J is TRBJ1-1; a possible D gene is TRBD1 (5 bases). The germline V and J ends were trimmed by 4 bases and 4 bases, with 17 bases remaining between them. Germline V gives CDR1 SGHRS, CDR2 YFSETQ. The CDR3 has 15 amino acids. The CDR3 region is CASSIAMGVGTEAFF. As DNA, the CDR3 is TGCGCCAGCAGCATTGCTATGGGGGTTGGCACTGAAGCTTTCTTT.

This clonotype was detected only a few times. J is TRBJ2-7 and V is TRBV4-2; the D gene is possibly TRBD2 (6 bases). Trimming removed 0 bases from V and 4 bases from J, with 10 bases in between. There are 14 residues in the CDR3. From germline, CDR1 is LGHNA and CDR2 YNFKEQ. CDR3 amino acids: CASSQEAGRYEQYF. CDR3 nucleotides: TGTGCCAGCAGCCAAGAGGCAGGGAGGTACGAGCAGTACTTC.

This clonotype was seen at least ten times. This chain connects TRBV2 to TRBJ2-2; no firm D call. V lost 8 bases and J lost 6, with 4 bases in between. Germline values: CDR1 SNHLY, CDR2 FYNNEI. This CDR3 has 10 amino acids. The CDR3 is CASGAGELFF. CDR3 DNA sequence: TGTGCCAGCGGGGCCGGGGAGCTGTTTTTT.

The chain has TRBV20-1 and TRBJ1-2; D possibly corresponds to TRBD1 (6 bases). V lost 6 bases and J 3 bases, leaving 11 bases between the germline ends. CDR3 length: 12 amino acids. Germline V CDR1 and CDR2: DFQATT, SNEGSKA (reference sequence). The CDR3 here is CSADYRDYGYTF. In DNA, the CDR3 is TGCAGTGCCGACTACAGGGACTATGGCTACACCTTC.

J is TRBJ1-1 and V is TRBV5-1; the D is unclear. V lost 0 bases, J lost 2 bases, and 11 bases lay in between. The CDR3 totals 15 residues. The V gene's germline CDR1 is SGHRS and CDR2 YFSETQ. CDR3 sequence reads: CASSLGSELNTEAFF. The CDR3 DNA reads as TGCGCCAGCAGCTTGGGGTCAGAACTCAACACTGAAGCTTTCTTT.

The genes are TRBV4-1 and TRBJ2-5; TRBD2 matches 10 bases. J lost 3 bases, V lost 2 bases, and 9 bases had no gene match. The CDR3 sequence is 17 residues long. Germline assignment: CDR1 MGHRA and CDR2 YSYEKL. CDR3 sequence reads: CASSQYALAGAEETQYF. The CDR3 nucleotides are TGCGCCAGCAGCCAATATGCCCTAGCGGGGGCCGAAGAGACCCAGTACTTC.

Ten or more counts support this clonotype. The chain's CDR3 is CASSLDGSDSPLHF. Here the CDR3 DNA reads TGTGCCAGCAGCTTAGACGGGTCGGATTCACCCCTCCACTTT. V is TRBV7-6 and J is TRBJ1-6; D remains ambiguous. Germline assignment: CDR1 SGHVS and CDR2 FNYEAQ. The CDR3 extends over 14 amino acids. Trimming left V 1 base short and J 8 bases short, with 9 bases between.

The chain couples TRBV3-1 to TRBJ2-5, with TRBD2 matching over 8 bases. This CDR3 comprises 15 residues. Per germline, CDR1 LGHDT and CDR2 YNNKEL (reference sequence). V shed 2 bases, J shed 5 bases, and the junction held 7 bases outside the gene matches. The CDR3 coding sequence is TGTGCCAGCAGCCAAAGGAGCGGGAGATCTGAGACCCAGTACTTC. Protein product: CASSQRSGRSETQYF.

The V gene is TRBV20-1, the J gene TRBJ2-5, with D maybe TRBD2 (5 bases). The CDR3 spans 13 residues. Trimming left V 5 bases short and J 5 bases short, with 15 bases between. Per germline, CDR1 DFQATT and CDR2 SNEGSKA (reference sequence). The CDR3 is CSASDPSGETQYF. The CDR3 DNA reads TGCAGTGCTTCAGACCCCTCGGGGGAGACCCAGTACTTC.

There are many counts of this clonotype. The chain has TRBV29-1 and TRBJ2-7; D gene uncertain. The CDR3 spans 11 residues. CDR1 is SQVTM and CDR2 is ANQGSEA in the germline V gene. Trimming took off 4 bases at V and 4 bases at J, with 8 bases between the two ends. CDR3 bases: TGCAGCGTTGTCGGCACATACGAGCAGTACTTC. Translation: CSVVGTYEQYF.

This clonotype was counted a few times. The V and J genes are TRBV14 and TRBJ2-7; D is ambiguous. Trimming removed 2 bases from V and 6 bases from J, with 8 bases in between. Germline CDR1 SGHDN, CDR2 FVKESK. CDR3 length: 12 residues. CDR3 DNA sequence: TGTGCCAGCAGCCAACTGACAACCGAGCAGTACTTC. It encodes CASSQLTTEQYF.

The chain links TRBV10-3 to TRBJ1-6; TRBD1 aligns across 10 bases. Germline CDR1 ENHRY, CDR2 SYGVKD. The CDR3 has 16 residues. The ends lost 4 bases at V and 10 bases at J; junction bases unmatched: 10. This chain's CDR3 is CAISAGTGVGGSPLHF. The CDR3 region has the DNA TGTGCCATCAGTGCCGGGACAGGGGTAGGAGGATCACCCCTCCACTTT.

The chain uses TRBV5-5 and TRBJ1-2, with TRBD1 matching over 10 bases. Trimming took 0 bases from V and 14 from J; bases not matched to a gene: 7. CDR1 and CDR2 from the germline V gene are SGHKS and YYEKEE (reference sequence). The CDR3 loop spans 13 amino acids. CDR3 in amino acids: CASSLAGTGVLTF. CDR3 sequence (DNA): TGTGCCAGCAGCTTGGCCGGGACAGGGGTTTTAACCTTC.

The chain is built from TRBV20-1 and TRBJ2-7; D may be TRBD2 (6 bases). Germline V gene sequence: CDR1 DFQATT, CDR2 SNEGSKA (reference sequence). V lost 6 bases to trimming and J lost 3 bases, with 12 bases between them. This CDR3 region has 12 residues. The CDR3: CSARRGNYEQYF. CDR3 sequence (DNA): TGCAGTGCCCGCCGCGGGAACTACGAGCAGTACTTC.

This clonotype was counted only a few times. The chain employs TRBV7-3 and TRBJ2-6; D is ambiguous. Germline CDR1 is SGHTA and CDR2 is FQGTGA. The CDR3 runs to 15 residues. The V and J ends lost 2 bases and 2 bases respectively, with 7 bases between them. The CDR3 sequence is CASSLSTPGANVLTF. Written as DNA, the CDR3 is TGTGCCAGCAGCTTATCTACTCCTGGGGCCAACGTCCTGACTTTC.

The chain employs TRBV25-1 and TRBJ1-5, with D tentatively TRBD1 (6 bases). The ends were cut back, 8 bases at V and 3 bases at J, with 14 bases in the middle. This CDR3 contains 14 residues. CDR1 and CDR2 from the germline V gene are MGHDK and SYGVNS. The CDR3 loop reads CASQDGGFNQPQHF. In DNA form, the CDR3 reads TGTGCCAGCCAAGATGGGGGCTTCAATCAGCCCCAGCATTTT.

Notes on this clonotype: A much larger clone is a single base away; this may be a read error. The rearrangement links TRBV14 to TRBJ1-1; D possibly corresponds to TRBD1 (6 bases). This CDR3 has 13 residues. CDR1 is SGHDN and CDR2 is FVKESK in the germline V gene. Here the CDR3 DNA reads TGTACCAGCAGCCAAGAATGGGGCAGGGGAGCTTTCTTT. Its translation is CTSSQEWGRGAFF.

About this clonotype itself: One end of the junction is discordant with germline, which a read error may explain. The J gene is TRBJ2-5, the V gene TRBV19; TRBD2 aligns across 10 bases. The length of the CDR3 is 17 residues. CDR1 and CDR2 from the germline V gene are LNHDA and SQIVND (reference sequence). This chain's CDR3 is CASSGGGLAGAQGTQYF. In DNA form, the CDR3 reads TGTGCCAGTAGTGGGGGGGGGCTAGCGGGGGCCCAAGGGACCCAGTACTTC.

CDR3 protein: CASSLGLAGPFYEQYF. Here the CDR3 DNA reads TGTGCCAGCAGCTTGGGACTAGCGGGACCCTTCTACGAGCAGTACTTC. The chain employs TRBV5-5 and TRBJ2-7; 11 bases map to TRBD2. Germline values: CDR1 SGHKS, CDR2 YYEKEE (reference sequence). The CDR3 length is 16 residues. The V gene end was trimmed by 0 bases and the J gene end by 3 bases; junction bases not matched to a gene: 5.

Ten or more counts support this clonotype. Here the CDR3 DNA reads TGTGCCAGCAGCCACATCGGGGAGCAGCCCCAGCATTTT. Translated: CASSHIGEQPQHF. This chain joins TRBV12-3 or TRBV12-4 and TRBJ1-5; D is uncertain. The CDR3 is 13 amino acids. The germline V and J ends were trimmed by 6 bases and 7 bases, with 13 bases remaining between them.

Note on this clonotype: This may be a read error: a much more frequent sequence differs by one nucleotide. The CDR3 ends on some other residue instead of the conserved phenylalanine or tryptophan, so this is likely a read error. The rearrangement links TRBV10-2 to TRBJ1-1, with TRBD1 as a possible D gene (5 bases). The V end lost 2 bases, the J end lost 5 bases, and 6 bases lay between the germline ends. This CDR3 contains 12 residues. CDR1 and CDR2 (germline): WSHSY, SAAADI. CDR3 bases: TGCGCCAGCAGTGAGGGGGCTACTGAAGCTTTCTCT. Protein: CASSEGATEAFS.

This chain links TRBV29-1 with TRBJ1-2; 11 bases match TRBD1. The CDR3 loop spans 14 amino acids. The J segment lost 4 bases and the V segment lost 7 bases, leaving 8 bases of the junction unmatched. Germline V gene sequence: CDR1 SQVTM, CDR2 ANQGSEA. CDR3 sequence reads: CSGGQGAHGYGYTF. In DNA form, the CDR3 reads TGCAGCGGTGGACAGGGGGCGCACGGCTATGGCTACACCTTC. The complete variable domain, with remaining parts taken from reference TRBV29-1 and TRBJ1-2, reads SAVISQKPSRDICQRGTSLTIQCQVDSQVTMMFWYRQQPGQSLTLIATANQGSEATYESGFVIDKFPISRPNLTFSTLTVSNMSPEDSSIYLCSGGQGAHGYGYTFGSGTRLTVV.

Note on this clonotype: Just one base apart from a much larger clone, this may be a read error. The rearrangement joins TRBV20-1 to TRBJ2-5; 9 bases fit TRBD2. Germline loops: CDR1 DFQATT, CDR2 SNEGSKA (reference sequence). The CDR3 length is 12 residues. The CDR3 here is CSARGGAGGWHF. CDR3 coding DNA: TGCAGTGCTAGAGGGGGTGCGGGGGGGTGGCACTTC.

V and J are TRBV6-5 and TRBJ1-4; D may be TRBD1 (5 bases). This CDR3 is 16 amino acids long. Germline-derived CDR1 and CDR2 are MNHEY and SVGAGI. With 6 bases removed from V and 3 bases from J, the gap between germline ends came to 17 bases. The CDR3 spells CASSLGTGNPNEKLFF. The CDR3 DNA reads TGTGCCAGCAGCCTGGGGACCGGGAATCCTAATGAAAAACTGTTTTTT.

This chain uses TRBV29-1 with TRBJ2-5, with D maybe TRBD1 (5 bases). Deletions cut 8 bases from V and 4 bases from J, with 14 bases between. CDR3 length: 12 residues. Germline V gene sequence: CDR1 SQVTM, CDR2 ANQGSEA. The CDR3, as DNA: TGCAGCTTTGGACCTCAGGGAGAGACCCAGTACTTC. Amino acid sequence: CSFGPQGETQYF. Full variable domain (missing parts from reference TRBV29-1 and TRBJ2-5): SAVISQKPSRDICQRGTSLTIQCQVDSQVTMMFWYRQQPGQSLTLIATANQGSEATYESGFVIDKFPISRPNLTFSTLTVSNMSPEDSSIYLCSFGPQGETQYFGPGTRLLVL.